This T cell receptor (beta chain) was captured in a study of shared clonotypes between healthy human individuals. Across the study: CD8 memory received one plate per donor, CD8 naive two, CD4 memory three and CD4 naive three.

The study, taken as a whole, reports: Among non-shared clonotypes, generation probabilities were lower than among those shared by all four donors.

This CDR3 is built from 17 residues. The ends lost 4 bases at V and 0 bases at J; junction bases unmatched: 10. Germline CDR1 SGHNT, CDR2 YYREEE (reference sequence). Original processing notes: ImmunoSEQ output held junction-only sequences without quality scores, so filtering differed. TCRdb's table, derived via immunoSEQ multiplex PCR, lists solely in-frame clones and lacks some. V and J calls and clone size come straight from that table; D and trimming were deduced from the DNA. The sample lists roughly 2,300,000 clones; just under 95% were seen once. Concerning this clone itself: Its antigen is unknown.

The TCR sequence derives from a man aged 18 to 35 in good health. Some clones in this sample may be carry-over from other donors' samples. Material for sequencing was naive CD4+ T cells from PBMCs. Subset noted: CD45RA+ positively selected. This chain joins TRBV5-4 and TRBJ2-3; TRBD2 agrees at 8 bases. DNA for the CDR3: TGTGCCAGCAGCAGATCACTAGCGGAGATTAGCACAGATACGCAGTATTTT. It translates to CASSRSLAEISTDTQYF.